What follows describes a single TCR beta chain. Its antigen is unknown. The assay was immunoSEQ multiplex PCR, and TCRdb's table has in-frame clones only and misses some. The top ten hold 36% of the sample, which has 20,000 to 25,000 clones, less than 90% seen once. Trimming removed 0 bases from V and 5 bases from J; junction bases left unmatched: 6. CDR1 is MGHRA, CDR2 YSYEKL, per germline. The CDR3 sequence is 15 residues long. This entry is derived from a study of T cell therapy after organ transplantation. Documented time point: 20-29 weeks after completion of therapy. This sequence joins TRBV4-1 and TRBJ2-7; TRBD2 agrees at 8 bases. This clonotype originated in a human patient who had received a solid organ transplant and had CMV disease. These T cells may partly come from the graft donor. The sample here was CD8+ T cells from blood, taken after autologous CMV-specific T cell therapy. CDR3 in amino acids: CASSQDPRLANEQYF. CDR3 bases: TGCGCCAGCAGCCAAGACCCTAGACTAGCGAACGAGCAGTACTTC.